Listed below are T cell receptor beta chains from one sample, sequenced in a study of human versus mouse CDR3 diversity and MHC coevolution. Generated by immunoSEQ multiplex PCR, the TCRdb table keeps only in-frame clones and is missing some. The profile shows about 81,000 clones, roughly 93% of them singletons. Source material: naive CD4+ T cells from blood. These receptors originate from a person aged 25 to 69 in good health. The CDR3 runs from the conserved cysteine through the conserved F or W. A D gene is named only where the DNA matches it firmly. Size is stated for part of the rows, as once, few or many counts, or as a class when the clone is expanded.

-	TRBV18	TRBJ1-1	-	TGTGCCAGCTCACCCAGTTCGGGGAACACTGAAGCTTTCTTT	CASSPSSGNTEAFF
-	TRBV10-3	TRBJ2-3	TRBD2	TGTGCCATCAGCGGACTAGCGGGGGCCGTTACAGATACGCAGTATTTT	CAISGLAGAVTDTQYF
-	TRBV7-9	TRBJ2-1	TRBD1	TGTGCCAGCAGCGACAACAGGGGCGCCTACAATGAGCAGTTCTTC	CASSDNRGAYNEQFF
-	TRBV28	TRBJ1-1	TRBD1	TGTGCCAGCAGTTTACTAGGACAGGGTTTCACTGAAGCTTTCTTT	CASSLLGQGFTEAFF
once	TRBV7-2	TRBJ2-1	TRBD1	TGTGCCAGCAGCGTCGCGGTGGGCGGGACAGGGGCTTCCAATGAGCAGTTCTTC	CASSVAVGGTGASNEQFF
-	TRBV5-1	TRBJ2-2	-	TGCGCCAGCAGCTACAGGGTACCCGGGGAGCTGTTTTTT	CASSYRVPGELFF
-	TRBV27	TRBJ1-1	-	TGTGCCAGCAGCATTAACAAGAACACTGAAGCTTTCTTT	CASSINKNTEAFF
-	TRBV11-2	TRBJ2-1	-	TGTGCCAGCACCCTCCAGGGGAGCTCCTACAATGAGCAGTTCTTC	CASTLQGSSYNEQFF
-	TRBV11-3	TRBJ2-2	-	TGTGCCAGCAGCCGGGGACTTGGGGAGCTGTTTTTT	CASSRGLGELFF
-	TRBV6-5	TRBJ2-3	-	TGTGCCAGCCAGAGGGGACTGTCAGATACGCAGTATTTT	CASQRGLSDTQYF
few	TRBV7-9	TRBJ1-4	-	TGTGCCAGCAGGATGGACAGCCATTTTAATGAAAAACTGTTTTTT	CASRMDSHFNEKLFF
-	TRBV5-8	TRBJ2-5	TRBD1	TGTGCCAGCAGCCAGACAGGGGGCGAGGCCCAAGAGACCCAGTACTTC	CASSQTGGEAQETQYF
-	TRBV18	TRBJ2-7	TRBD1	TGTGCCAGCTCACCTATGACAGGGGGCGTCTACGAGCAGTACTTC	CASSPMTGGVYEQYF
-	TRBV6-1	TRBJ2-7	-	TGTGCCAGCCAACAGGGCCCCGTCCCCAACGAGCAGTACTTC	CASQQGPVPNEQYF
-	TRBV18	TRBJ2-3	TRBD1	TGTGCCAGCTCACCAAGGACAGGGGGCAACACAGATACGCAGTATTTT	CASSPRTGGNTDTQYF
-	TRBV11-2	TRBJ2-3	-	TGTGCCAGCAGCTTGGGCAGCCCAAATACGCAGTATTTT	CASSLGSPNTQYF
-	TRBV18	TRBJ2-1	-	TGTGCCAGCTCATCTACAGGCCCCGGTGAGCAGTTCTTC	CASSSTGPGEQFF
-	TRBV6-6	TRBJ2-2	-	TGTGCCAGCAGACCCAGGGAGGCCGGGGAGCTGTTTTTT	CASRPREAGELFF
-	TRBV27	TRBJ1-1	TRBD1	TGTGCCAGCAGTACAGGACAGGCCGTGAACACTGAAGCTTTCTTT	CASSTGQAVNTEAFF
-	TRBV5-4	TRBJ2-2	-	TGTGCCAGCAGCTTGTTGACCCAGGGAATCCCCGGGGAGCTGTTTTTT	CASSLLTQGIPGELFF
-	TRBV6-4	TRBJ2-1	TRBD1	TGTGCCAGCAGTTACTCCTTAGGGACAGGCTCCTACAATGAGCAGTTCTTC	CASSYSLGTGSYNEQFF
once	TRBV9	TRBJ2-2	-	TGTGCCAGCACCCCCCAAGGGCAGGGAGGCAACGCCGGGGAGCTGTTTTTT	CASTPQGQGGNAGELFF
-	TRBV29-1	TRBJ2-2	-	TGCAGCGTTGGACAGAACACCGGGGAGCTGTTTTTT	CSVGQNTGELFF
-	TRBV4-3	TRBJ2-2	TRBD1	TGCGCCAGCAGCCAAGATGAGGTGACAGGGATAGACACCGGGGAGCTGTTTTTT	CASSQDEVTGIDTGELFF
-	TRBV7-8	TRBJ2-1	TRBD1	TGTGCCAGCAGTCGGACAGGGCTGGGCAATGAGCAGTTCTTC	CASSRTGLGNEQFF
-	TRBV18	TRBJ2-1	-	TGTGCCAGCTCACCATTACAGGACAATGAGCAGTTCTTC	CASSPLQDNEQFF
-	TRBV19	TRBJ2-1	TRBD1	TGTGCCAGTAGTTCGACAGGGGGCCATAGCTCCTACAATGAGCAGTTCTTC	CASSSTGGHSSYNEQFF
-	TRBV19	TRBJ1-1	TRBD1	TGTGCCAGTCGGCTGGGACAGGGTAGGGCTGAAGCTTTCTTT	CASRLGQGRAEAFF
-	TRBV7-2	TRBJ1-2	TRBD1	TGTGCCAGCAGCTCACTCCGGGACAGGGGGCTTAACTATGGCTACACCTTC	CASSSLRDRGLNYGYTF
-	TRBV6-6	TRBJ2-1	-	TGTGCCAGCAGCACAAAAGGCGGGAATGAGCAGTTCTTC	CASSTKGGNEQFF
-	TRBV5-1	TRBJ2-1	TRBD1	TGCGCCAGCAGCTTGAGAGGGGATAACCGGGACAGGGGGCAGGATGAGCAGTTCTTC	CASSLRGDNRDRGQDEQFF
-	TRBV11-3	TRBJ1-1	-	TGTGCCAGCAGCTTGGAGGGGAAGACTGAAGCTTTCTTT	CASSLEGKTEAFF
-	TRBV15	TRBJ2-6	TRBD1	TGTGCCACCAGCAGAGGTTCCGGGACAGGGGCCGGTGGGGCCAACGTCCTGACTTTC	CATSRGSGTGAGGANVLTF
-	TRBV5-6	TRBJ2-5	-	TGTGCCAGCAGCTTTTCTAGCAGGGAGACCCAGTACTTC	CASSFSSRETQYF
-	TRBV18	TRBJ2-7	-	TGTGCCAGCTCACCAAACCATCCTCAGGGGCGCTACGAGCAGTACTTC	CASSPNHPQGRYEQYF
-	TRBV6-4	TRBJ1-5	TRBD1	TGTGCCAGCAGCTACAGGGGGCTGACGAGCAATCAGCCCCAGCATTTT	CASSYRGLTSNQPQHF
-	TRBV11-2	TRBJ1-1	-	TGTGCCAGCAGCTCGGTCGTTGAAGCTTTCTTT	CASSSVVEAFF
few	TRBV7-3	TRBJ1-3	-	TGTGCCAGCAGCCAGGGGAGCTCTGGAAACACCATATATTTT	CASSQGSSGNTIYF
-	TRBV6-5	TRBJ2-7	TRBD1	TGTGCCAGCAGTTACTTCCCGGACAGGAGCGGCGACGAGCAGTACTTC	CASSYFPDRSGDEQYF
-	TRBV10-3	TRBJ2-1	-	TGTGCCACCGACGCCCCGGGTGGCTCCTACAATGAGCAGTTCTTC	CATDAPGGSYNEQFF
-	TRBV5-1	TRBJ2-7	TRBD1	TGCGCCAGCAGCTGGGACAGTTCCTACGAGCAGTACTTC	CASSWDSSYEQYF
-	TRBV5-1	TRBJ2-2	-	TGCGCCAGCAGCCATTACGTCATGGGGGGATCGAACACCGGGGAGCTGTTTTTT	CASSHYVMGGSNTGELFF
-	TRBV27	TRBJ1-4	TRBD1	TGTGCCAGCAGGGCAGACAGGGGGCCGAATGAAAAACTGTTTTTT	CASRADRGPNEKLFF
-	TRBV11-2	TRBJ1-2	-	TGTGCCAGCTACTTCGATGGCTACACCTTC	CASYFDGYTF
-	TRBV6-1	TRBJ2-5	TRBD1	TGTGCCACCTGGACAGGGGTGGCGGAGACCCAGTACTTC	CATWTGVAETQYF
-	TRBV4-3	TRBJ2-1	TRBD2	TGCGCCAGCAGCCAAGAAGAAGCGGGGGGGTACGATGAGCAGTTCTTC	CASSQEEAGGYDEQFF
-	TRBV7-8	TRBJ2-7	-	TGTGCCAGCAGCCTCCGACAGATCTACGAGCAGTACTTC	CASSLRQIYEQYF
-	TRBV28	TRBJ2-7	TRBD1	TGTGCCAGCAGTGGTCGACAGGGGGCGGCCCACGAGCAGTACTTC	CASSGRQGAAHEQYF